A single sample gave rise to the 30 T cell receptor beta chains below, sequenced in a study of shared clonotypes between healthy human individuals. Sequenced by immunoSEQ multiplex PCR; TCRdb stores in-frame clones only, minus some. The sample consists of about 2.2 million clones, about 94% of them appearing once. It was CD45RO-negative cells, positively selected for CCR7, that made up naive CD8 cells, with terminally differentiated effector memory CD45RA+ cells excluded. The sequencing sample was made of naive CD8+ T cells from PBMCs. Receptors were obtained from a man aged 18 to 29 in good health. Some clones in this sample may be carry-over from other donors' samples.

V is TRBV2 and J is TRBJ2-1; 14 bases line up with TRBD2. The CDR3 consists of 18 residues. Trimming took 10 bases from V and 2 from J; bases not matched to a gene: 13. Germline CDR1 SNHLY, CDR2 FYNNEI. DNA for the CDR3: TGTGCCACAGCAGTACCGGGACTAGCGGGAGCGACCTACAATGAGCAGTTCTTC. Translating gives CATAVPGLAGATYNEQFF.

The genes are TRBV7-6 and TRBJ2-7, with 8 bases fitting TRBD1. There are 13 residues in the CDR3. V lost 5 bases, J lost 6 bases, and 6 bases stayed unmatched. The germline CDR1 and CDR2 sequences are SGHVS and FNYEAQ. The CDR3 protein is CASSPTGAGEQYF. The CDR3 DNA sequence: TGTGCCAGCAGCCCGACAGGGGCGGGCGAGCAGTACTTC.

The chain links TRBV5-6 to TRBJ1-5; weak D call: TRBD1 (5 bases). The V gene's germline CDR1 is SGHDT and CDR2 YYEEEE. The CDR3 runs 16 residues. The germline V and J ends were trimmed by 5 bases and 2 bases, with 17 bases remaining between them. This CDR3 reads CASSVLGGGGNQPQHF. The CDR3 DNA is TGTGCCAGCAGTGTTCTTGGGGGGGGTGGCAATCAGCCCCAGCATTTT.

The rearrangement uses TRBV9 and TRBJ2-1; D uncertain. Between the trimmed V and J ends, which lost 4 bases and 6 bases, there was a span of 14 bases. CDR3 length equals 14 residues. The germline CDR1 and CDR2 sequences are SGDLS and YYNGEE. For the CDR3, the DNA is TGTGCCAGCAGCCCGCCGACCGGTCCCAATGAGCAGTTCTTC. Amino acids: CASSPPTGPNEQFF.

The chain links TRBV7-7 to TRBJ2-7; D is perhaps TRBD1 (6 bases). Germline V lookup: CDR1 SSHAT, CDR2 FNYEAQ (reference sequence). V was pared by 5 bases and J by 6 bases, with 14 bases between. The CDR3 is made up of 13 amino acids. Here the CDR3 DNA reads TGTGCCAGCAGCCAGAGTAGGGGGTCCGAGCAGTACTTC. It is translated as CASSQSRGSEQYF.

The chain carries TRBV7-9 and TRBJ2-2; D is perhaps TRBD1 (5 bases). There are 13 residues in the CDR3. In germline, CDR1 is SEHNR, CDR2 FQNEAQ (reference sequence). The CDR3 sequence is CADGHSNTGELFF. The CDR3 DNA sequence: TGTGCGGACGGACACTCGAACACCGGGGAGCTGTTTTTT.

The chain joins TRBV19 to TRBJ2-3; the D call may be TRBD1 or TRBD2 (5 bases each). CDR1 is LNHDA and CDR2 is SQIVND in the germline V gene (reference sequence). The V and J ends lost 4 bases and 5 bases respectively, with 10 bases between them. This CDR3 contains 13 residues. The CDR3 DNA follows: TGTGCCAGTAGTAACCGGGACGGAGATACGCAGTATTTT. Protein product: CASSNRDGDTQYF.

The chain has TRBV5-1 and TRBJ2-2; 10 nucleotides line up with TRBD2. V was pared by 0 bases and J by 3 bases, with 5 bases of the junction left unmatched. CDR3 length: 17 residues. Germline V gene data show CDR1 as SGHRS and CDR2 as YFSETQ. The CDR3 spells CASSLELAGLYTGELFF. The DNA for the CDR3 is TGCGCCAGCAGCTTGGAACTAGCGGGACTCTACACCGGGGAGCTGTTTTTT.

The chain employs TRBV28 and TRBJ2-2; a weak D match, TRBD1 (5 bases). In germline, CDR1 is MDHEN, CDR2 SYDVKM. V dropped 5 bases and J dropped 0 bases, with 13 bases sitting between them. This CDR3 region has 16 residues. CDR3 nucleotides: TGTGCCAGCAGTCTCCGACAGCTGGCGAACACCGGGGAGCTGTTTTTT. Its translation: CASSLRQLANTGELFF.

CDR3 nucleotide sequence: TGTGCCAGCAATTTGGGCTCGCGGCACCGCGAGCAGTTCTTC. Amino acid sequence: CASNLGSRHREQFF. The chain couples TRBV27 to TRBJ2-1; D ambiguous. This CDR3 is 14 amino acids long. Germline V gene lookup returns CDR1 MNHEY and CDR2 SMNVEV (reference sequence). The V end was cut by 7 bases, the J end by 10 bases, with 20 bases between.

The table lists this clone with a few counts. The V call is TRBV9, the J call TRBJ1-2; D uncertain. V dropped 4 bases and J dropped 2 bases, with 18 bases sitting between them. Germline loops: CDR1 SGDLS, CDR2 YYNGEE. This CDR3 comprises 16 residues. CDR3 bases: TGTGCCAGCAGCTCCCCCGGGGAGAGAACGAACTATGGCTACACCTTC. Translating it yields CASSSPGERTNYGYTF.

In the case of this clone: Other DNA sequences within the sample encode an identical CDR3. CDR3: CASSPGYNEQFF. Written as DNA, the CDR3 is TGTGCCAGCAGCCCAGGGTACAATGAGCAGTTCTTC. The chain carries TRBV9 and TRBJ2-1, with D perhaps TRBD1 (5 bases). V dropped 4 bases and J dropped 4 bases, with 6 bases sitting between them. This CDR3 comprises 12 residues. Germline lookup yields CDR1 SGDLS and CDR2 YYNGEE.

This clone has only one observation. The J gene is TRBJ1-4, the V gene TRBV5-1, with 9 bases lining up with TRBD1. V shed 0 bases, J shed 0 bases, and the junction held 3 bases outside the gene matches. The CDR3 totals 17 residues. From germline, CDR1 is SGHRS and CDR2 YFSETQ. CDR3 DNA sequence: TGCGCCAGCAGCTTGGGGGACAGGGTTACAACTAATGAAAAACTGTTTTTT. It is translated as CASSLGDRVTTNEKLFF.

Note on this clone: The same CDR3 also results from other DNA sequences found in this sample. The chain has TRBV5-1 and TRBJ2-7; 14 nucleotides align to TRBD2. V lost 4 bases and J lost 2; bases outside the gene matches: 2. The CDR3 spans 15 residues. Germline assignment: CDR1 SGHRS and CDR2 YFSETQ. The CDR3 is CASSGGLAGAYEQYF. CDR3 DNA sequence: TGCGCCAGCAGCGGGGGACTAGCGGGAGCCTACGAGCAGTACTTC.

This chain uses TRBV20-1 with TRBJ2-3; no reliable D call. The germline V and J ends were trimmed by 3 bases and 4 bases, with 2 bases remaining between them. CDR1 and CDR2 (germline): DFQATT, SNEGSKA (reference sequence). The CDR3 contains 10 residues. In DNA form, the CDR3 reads TGCAGTGCTAGGGCAGATACGCAGTATTTT. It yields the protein CSARADTQYF.

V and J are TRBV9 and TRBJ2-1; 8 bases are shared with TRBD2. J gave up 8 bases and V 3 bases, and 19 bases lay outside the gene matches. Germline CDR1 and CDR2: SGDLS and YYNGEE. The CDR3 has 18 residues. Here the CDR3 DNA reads TGTGCCAGCAGCGACCGCCCAGAAATAGCGGGAACGATGGATGAGCAGTTCTTC. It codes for CASSDRPEIAGTMDEQFF.

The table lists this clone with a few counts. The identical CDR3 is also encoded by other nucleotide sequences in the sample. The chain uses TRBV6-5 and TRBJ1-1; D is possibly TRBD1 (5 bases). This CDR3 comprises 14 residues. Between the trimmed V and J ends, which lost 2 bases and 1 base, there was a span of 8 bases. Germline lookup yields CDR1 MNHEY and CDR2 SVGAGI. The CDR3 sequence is CASSYRTGNTEAFF. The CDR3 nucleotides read TGTGCCAGCAGTTACCGCACAGGGAACACTGAAGCTTTCTTT.

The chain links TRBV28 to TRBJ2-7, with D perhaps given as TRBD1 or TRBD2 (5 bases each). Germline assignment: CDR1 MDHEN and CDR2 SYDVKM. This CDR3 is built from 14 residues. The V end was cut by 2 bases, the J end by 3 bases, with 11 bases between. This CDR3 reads CASSLRDRYYEQYF. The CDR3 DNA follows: TGTGCCAGCAGTTTAAGGGACCGATACTACGAGCAGTACTTC.

In DNA form, the CDR3 reads TGTGCCAGTAGCTCTTTCGGGACAGGGAACACTGAAGCTTTCTTT. Amino acids: CASSSFGTGNTEAFF. The V and J genes are TRBV19 and TRBJ1-1, with 8 positions matching TRBD1. This CDR3 spans 15 amino acids. With V trimmed by 6 bases and J by 1 base, 7 bases remained unmatched. Germline assignment: CDR1 LNHDA and CDR2 SQIVND (reference sequence).

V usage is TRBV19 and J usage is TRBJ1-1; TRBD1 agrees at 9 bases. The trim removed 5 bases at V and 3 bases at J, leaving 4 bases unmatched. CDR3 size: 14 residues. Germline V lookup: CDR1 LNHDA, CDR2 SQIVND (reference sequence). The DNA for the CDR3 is TGTGCCAGTAGTCCTCGGACAGGGGACACTGAAGCTTTCTTT. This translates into CASSPRTGDTEAFF.

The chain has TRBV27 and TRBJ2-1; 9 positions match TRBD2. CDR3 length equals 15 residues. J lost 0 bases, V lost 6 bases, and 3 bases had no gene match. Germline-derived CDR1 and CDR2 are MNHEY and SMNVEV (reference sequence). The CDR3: CASSYSGGSYNEQFF. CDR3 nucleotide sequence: TGTGCCAGCAGCTATAGCGGGGGCTCCTACAATGAGCAGTTCTTC.

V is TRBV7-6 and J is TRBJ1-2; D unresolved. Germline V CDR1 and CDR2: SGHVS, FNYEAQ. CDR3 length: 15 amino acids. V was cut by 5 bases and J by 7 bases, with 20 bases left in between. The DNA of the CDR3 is TGTGCCAGCAGCCCAGAAGTCCTTTCAGTCGGTGGCTACACCTTC. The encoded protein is CASSPEVLSVGGYTF.

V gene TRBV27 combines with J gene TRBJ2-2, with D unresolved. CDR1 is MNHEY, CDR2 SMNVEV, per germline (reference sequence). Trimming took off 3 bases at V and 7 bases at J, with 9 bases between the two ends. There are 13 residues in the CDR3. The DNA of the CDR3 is TGTGCCAGCAGTTTTCGGGTGGACGGGGAGCTGTTTTTT. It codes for CASSFRVDGELFF.

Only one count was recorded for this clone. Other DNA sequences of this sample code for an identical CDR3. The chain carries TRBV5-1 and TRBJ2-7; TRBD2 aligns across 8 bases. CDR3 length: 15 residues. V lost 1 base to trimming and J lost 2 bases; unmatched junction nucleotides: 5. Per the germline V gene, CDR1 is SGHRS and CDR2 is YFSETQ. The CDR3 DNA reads TGCGCCAGCAGCTTGTCCCTAGCGGGTACCTACGAGCAGTACTTC. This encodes CASSLSLAGTYEQYF.

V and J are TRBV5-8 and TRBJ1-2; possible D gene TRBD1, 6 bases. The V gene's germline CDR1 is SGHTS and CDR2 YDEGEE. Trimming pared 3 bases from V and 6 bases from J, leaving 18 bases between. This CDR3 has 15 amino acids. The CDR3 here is CASSYYRVSIDGYTF. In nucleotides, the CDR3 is TGTGCCAGCAGCTACTACAGGGTTTCTATAGATGGCTACACCTTC. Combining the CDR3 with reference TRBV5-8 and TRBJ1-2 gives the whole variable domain EAGVTQSPTHLIKTRGQQATLRCSPISGHTSVYWYQQALGLGLQFLLWYDEGEERNRGNFPPRFSGRQFPNYSSELNVNALELEDSALYLCASSYYRVSIDGYTFGSGTRLTVV.

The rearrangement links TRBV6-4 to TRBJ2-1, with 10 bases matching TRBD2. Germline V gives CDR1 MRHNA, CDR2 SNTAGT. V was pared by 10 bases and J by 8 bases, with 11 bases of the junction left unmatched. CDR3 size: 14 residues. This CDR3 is CAITEASGSHEQFF. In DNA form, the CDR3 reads TGTGCCATTACGGAGGCTAGCGGGAGCCATGAGCAGTTCTTC.

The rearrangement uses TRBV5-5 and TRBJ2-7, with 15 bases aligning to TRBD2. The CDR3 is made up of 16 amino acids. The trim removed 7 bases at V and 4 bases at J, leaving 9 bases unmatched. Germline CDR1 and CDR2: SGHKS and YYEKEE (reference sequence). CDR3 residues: CASLPGLAGGWYEQYF. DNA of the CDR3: TGTGCCAGCCTACCGGGACTAGCGGGAGGATGGTACGAGCAGTACTTC.

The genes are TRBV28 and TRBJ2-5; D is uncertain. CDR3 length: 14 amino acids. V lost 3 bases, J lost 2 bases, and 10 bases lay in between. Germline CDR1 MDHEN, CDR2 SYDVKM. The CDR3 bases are TGTGCCAGCAGTTTTGACTTATATCAAGAGACCCAGTACTTC. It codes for CASSFDLYQETQYF. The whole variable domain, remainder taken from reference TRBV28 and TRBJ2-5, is DVKVTQSSRYLVKRTGEKVFLECVQDMDHENMFWYRQDPGLGLRLIYFSYDVKMKEKGDIPEGYSVSREKKERFSLILESASTNQTSMYLCASSFDLYQETQYFGPGTRLLVL.

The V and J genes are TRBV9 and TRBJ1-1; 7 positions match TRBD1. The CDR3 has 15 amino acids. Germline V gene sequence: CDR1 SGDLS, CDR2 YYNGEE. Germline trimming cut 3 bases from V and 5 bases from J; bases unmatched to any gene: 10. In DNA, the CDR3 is TGTGCCAGCAGCGCAGGACAGGTGGGGTATACTGAAGCTTTCTTT. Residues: CASSAGQVGYTEAFF.

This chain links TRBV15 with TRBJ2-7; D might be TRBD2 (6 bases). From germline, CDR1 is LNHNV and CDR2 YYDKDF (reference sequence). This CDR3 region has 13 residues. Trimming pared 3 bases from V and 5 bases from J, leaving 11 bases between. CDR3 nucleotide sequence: TGTGCCACCAGCAGCCGGGACTCGAACGAGCAGTACTTC. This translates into CATSSRDSNEQYF.